The 8 T cell receptor beta chains below were found in one sample sequenced in a study of spatial heterogeneity in lung cancer (dated by TCRdb to the late 2010s). Library creation used 5' RACE. The instrument given in TCRdb is NextSeq 500. TCRdb reprocessed the public reads (quality trimming at Q25 with fastp, clone calling with MiXCR) and kept in-frame beta chains. A single entry per CDR3 protein holds the most common genes and DNA from its merged rows. This sample is represented by roughly 15,000 distinct CDR3 sequences; under 20% of them were singletons. The ten largest clones take up under 8% of the sample. The time point label, read with the paper, signifies: blood at routine non-recurrence follow-up after resection. The sample here was PBMCs, taken at follow-up. These receptors originate from a male donor with early-stage non-small cell lung cancer.

This clonotype occurred many times. The chain links TRBV7-9 to TRBJ2-3, with 9 bases lining up with TRBD2. The CDR3 consists of 16 residues. Germline CDR1 is SEHNR and CDR2 is FQNEAQ (reference sequence). V trimming: 4 bases; J trimming: 1 base; junction bases outside the gene matches: 6. The CDR3 loop reads CASSSPGLAGTDTQYF. The CDR3 DNA reads as TGTGCCAGCAGCTCCCCGGGACTAGCTGGCACAGATACGCAGTATTTT.

Written as DNA, the CDR3 is TGTGCCACCAGCCAAATCGGGGACGGAATATCCTACGAGCAGTACTTC. Translated: CATSQIGDGISYEQYF. This rearrangement joins TRBV15 to TRBJ2-7; tentatively, D is TRBD1 or TRBD2 (5 bases each). Trimming left V 5 bases short and J 1 base short, with 18 bases between. The CDR3 has 16 residues. The germline gives CDR1 LNHNV, CDR2 YYDKDF (reference sequence).

By frequency in the sample, this clonotype is medium-sized. This rearrangement joins TRBV7-9 to TRBJ2-1; 10 nucleotides match TRBD1. This CDR3 spans 15 amino acids. Germline CDR1 is SEHNR and CDR2 is FQNEAQ (reference sequence). V trimming: 6 bases; J trimming: 4 bases; junction bases outside the gene matches: 6. The CDR3 reads CASSYPGQGYNEQFF. CDR3 nucleotides: TGTGCCAGCAGTTATCCGGGACAGGGGTACAATGAGCAGTTCTTC. Full variable domain (remainder filled in from reference TRBV7-9 and TRBJ2-1): DTGVSQNPRHKITKRGQNVTFRCDPISEHNRLYWYRQTLGQGPEFLTYFQNEAQLEKSRLLSDRFSAERPKGSFSTLEIQRTEQGDSAMYLCASSYPGQGYNEQFFGPGTRLTVL.

This clonotype was picked up many times. The V and J genes are TRBV7-3 and TRBJ2-1, with 13 bases matching TRBD2. CDR1 is SGHTA and CDR2 is FQGTGA in the germline V gene. The CDR3 spans 18 residues. Unmatched junction bases numbered 9, after V lost 4 bases and J lost 3 bases. This CDR3 is CASSSTSGGASRYNEQFF. Written as DNA, the CDR3 is TGTGCCAGCAGCTCCACTAGCGGGGGGGCCTCCCGCTACAATGAGCAGTTCTTC.

The genes are TRBV3-1 and TRBJ2-7, with D perhaps given as TRBD1 or TRBD2 (5 bases each). Per germline, CDR1 LGHDT and CDR2 YNNKEL (reference sequence). The CDR3 is made up of 12 amino acids. V dropped 8 bases and J dropped 3 bases, with 11 bases sitting between them. CDR3 nucleotide sequence: TGTGCCAGCCGGGACCAGGACTACGAGCAGTACTTC. Amino acid sequence: CASRDQDYEQYF.

This chain joins TRBV18 and TRBJ2-5; D is unclear. CDR1 KGHSH and CDR2 LQKENI come from the germline V gene. The CDR3 contains 13 residues. Trimming took 6 bases from V and 1 from J, leaving 9 bases between them. The DNA of the CDR3 is TGTGCCAGCTCTCCCTCCCCCCAAGAGACCCAGTACTTC. This sequence encodes CASSPSPQETQYF.

V usage is TRBV7-9 and J usage is TRBJ1-4; TRBD1 aligns across 11 bases. V was pared by 3 bases and J by 8 bases, with 2 bases of the junction left unmatched. The CDR3 has 14 amino acids. Germline CDR1 is SEHNR and CDR2 is FQNEAQ (reference sequence). In DNA form, the CDR3 reads TGTGCCAGCAGCTTGGGACAGGGGGGCGAAAAACTGTTTTTT. Translating gives CASSLGQGGEKLFF.

The V call is TRBV9, the J call TRBJ2-1; D might be TRBD1 (6 bases). CDR3 length: 13 residues. V shed 4 bases and J shed 7 bases, with 12 bases lying between them. The V gene's germline CDR1 is SGDLS and CDR2 YYNGEE. DNA for the CDR3: TGTGCCAGCAGCACCGAACAGGGAAATGAGCAGTTCTTC. Its translation: CASSTEQGNEQFF.